The rows below give T cell receptor beta chains drawn from one sample of a study of blood T cell repertoires in COVID-19. Sequenced by immunoSEQ multiplex PCR; TCRdb stores in-frame clones only, minus some. The sample yields about 200,000 clones, over 75% seen once. The specimen was peripheral blood. These receptor sequences come from a man aged 40-49 years with active or convalescent COVID-19. The CDR3 runs from the conserved cysteine through the conserved F or W. The D gene is left open where the match is weak. Clone size is shown for a subset of rows, as once, few, many or a class of expanded clone.

>NA|TRBJ2-7|NA|TRBV20-1
TGCAGTGGGGGCAACTCCTACGAGCAGTACTTC
CSGGNSYEQYF
>NA|TRBJ1-4|NA|TRBV11-2
TGTGCCAGCAGCTTAGATCCCGGGAGTGAAAAACTGTTTTTT
CASSLDPGSEKLFF
>NA|TRBJ1-5|NA|TRBV11-2
TGTGCCAGCAGCTTAAATCGGGGTAGTCAGCCCCAGCATTTT
CASSLNRGSQPQHF
>NA|TRBJ2-7|TRBD1|TRBV27
TGTGCCAGCAGTTTACATAGGGGGCTAGTCTCCTACGAGCAGTACTTC
CASSLHRGLVSYEQYF
>NA|TRBJ1-5|NA|TRBV7-2
TGTGCCAGCAGCTTATCAGGGGCTGGTCAGCCCCAGCATTTT
CASSLSGAGQPQHF
>NA|TRBJ1-5|NA|TRBV18
TGTGCCAGCTCACTTAATGAGGTTAATCAGCCCCAGCATTTT
CASSLNEVNQPQHF
>NA|TRBJ2-1|TRBD2|TRBV4-1
TGCGCCAGCAGCCCCCGACTAGCGGGAGAGCAATGGGCTGAGCAGTTCTTC
CASSPRLAGEQWAEQFF
>NA|TRBJ2-2|TRBD1|TRBV27
TGTGCCAGCAGTCCCCAGACAGGGGACACCGGGGAGCTGTTTTTT
CASSPQTGDTGELFF
>NA|TRBJ2-7|NA|TRBV27
TGTGCCAGCAGTTACAGGTCGAGAGGTATCTACGAGCAGTACTTC
CASSYRSRGIYEQYF
>NA|TRBJ2-1|TRBD2|TRBV6-1
TGTGCCAGCAGTGAAAGGGTAGCGGGAGGCGCGGGTGAGCAGTTCTTC
CASSERVAGGAGEQFF
>NA|TRBJ1-2|NA|TRBV6-5
TGTGCCAGCAGGGGAGGGCGAGGGAACTATGGCTACACCTTC
CASRGGRGNYGYTF
>NA|TRBJ1-1|TRBD1|TRBV5-1
TGCGCCAGCAGCTCGGACAGGAGGGACACTGAAGCTTTCTTT
CASSSDRRDTEAFF
>NA|TRBJ1-1|NA|TRBV6-5
TGTGCCAGCAGCCGGAAGGGGTACGATGAAGCTTTCTTT
CASSRKGYDEAFF
>few|TRBJ2-1|NA|TRBV19
TGTGCCAGTAGTCGGAGGGGGGGAGGCAATGAGCAGTTCTTC
CASSRRGGGNEQFF
>NA|TRBJ1-4|NA|TRBV2
TGTGCCAGCAGTGGGACAGAGAATGAAAAACTGTTTTTT
CASSGTENEKLFF
>NA|TRBJ1-2|NA|TRBV27
TGTGCCAGCAGTTTCAGGGGAATTTATGGCTACACCTTC
CASSFRGIYGYTF
>NA|TRBJ1-1|NA|TRBV2
TGTGCCAGCAGTGAAGCCCCGGTTGGTAAAGCTTTCTTT
CASSEAPVGKAFF
>NA|TRBJ2-3|TRBD2|TRBV18
TGTGCCAGCTCACTCGGACTAGCGGGGGGCACAGATACGCAGTATTTT
CASSLGLAGGTDTQYF
>once|TRBJ2-2|NA|TRBV25-1
TGTGCCAGCAGTGAATATAGTCCCACCGGGGAGCTGTTTTTT
CASSEYSPTGELFF
>once|TRBJ2-7|NA|TRBV28
TGTGCCAGCAGTTTATTTGCGGCTTCCCAGTACTTC
CASSLFAASQYF
>NA|TRBJ1-2|NA|TRBV18
TGTGCCAGCTCGCCTGCGACGAGGGGCGCGGGGGGCTACACCTTC
CASSPATRGAGGYTF
>NA|TRBJ2-7|TRBD2|TRBV6-4
TGTGCCAGCAGTGACTACCGGGACAGGGAGGCCTTGGGACTAGCGGGGGCTTTCTCCTACGAGCAGTACTTC
CASSDYRDREALGLAGAFSYEQYF
>NA|TRBJ1-5|NA|TRBV28
TGTGCCAGCAGTTCACCAGGGAATTTTAGAAATCAGCCCCAGCATTTT
CASSSPGNFRNQPQHF
>NA|TRBJ2-7|TRBD2|TRBV25-1
TGTGCCAGCAGCCCCGGGGGGGCAGGGGCCTACGAGCAGTACTTC
CASSPGGAGAYEQYF
>many|TRBJ1-6|NA|TRBV28
TGTGCCAGCAGCCCCCCGAGGGGGCCCCTCCACTTT
CASSPPRGPLHF
>NA|TRBJ2-1|TRBD1|TRBV7-8
TGTGCCAGCAGCTCCGGGACAGGTTACAATGAGCAGTTCTTC
CASSSGTGYNEQFF
>NA|TRBJ1-2|NA|TRBV5-4
TGTGCCAGCAGCTTGGACGGGAACTATGGCTACACCTTC
CASSLDGNYGYTF
>few|TRBJ2-7|TRBD1|TRBV5-4
TGTGCCAGCAGCTGGGGACAGGGGGCCTACGAGCAGTACTTC
CASSWGQGAYEQYF
>NA|TRBJ1-2|NA|TRBV6-5
TGTGCCAGCGGCCGGCCTAGTCCCTATGGCTACACCTTC
CASGRPSPYGYTF
>NA|TRBJ1-2|NA|TRBV27
TGTGCCAGCAGTTTATTGGGGGCCGGAGGCTATGGCTACACCTTC
CASSLLGAGGYGYTF
>NA|TRBJ2-7|NA|TRBV6-5
TGTGCCAGCCTGTACGGAGCCTACGAGCAGTACTTC
CASLYGAYEQYF
>NA|TRBJ2-7|TRBD1|TRBV7-9
TGTGCCAGCAGCTCCACTCACCAGGGGGATCGGGGCACCTACGAGCAGTACTTC
CASSSTHQGDRGTYEQYF
>NA|TRBJ2-5|NA|TRBV5-5
TGTGCCAGCAGCTTGGGGTCCGGTGACCAAGAGACCCAGTACTTC
CASSLGSGDQETQYF
>NA|TRBJ1-1|TRBD1|TRBV18
TGTGCCAGCTCACCTGGGACAGTCCGAGCGAACACTGAAGCTTTCTTT
CASSPGTVRANTEAFF
>once|TRBJ2-3|TRBD1|TRBV19
TGTGCCAGTGCCCGGGACAGGGGTAATACAGATACGCAGTATTTT
CASARDRGNTDTQYF
>NA|TRBJ2-5|TRBD2|TRBV9
TGTGCCAGCAGCGTAGCGGGGGGGCCGGAGACCCAGTACTTC
CASSVAGGPETQYF
>NA|TRBJ1-1|NA|TRBV24-1
TGTGCCACCACCGCGGGGGGGTGGAACACTGAAGCTTTCTTT
CATTAGGWNTEAFF
>NA|TRBJ1-1|TRBD1|TRBV19
TGTGCCAGTAGTATCCATTGGACAGGGAACACTGAAGCTTTCTTT
CASSIHWTGNTEAFF
>NA|TRBJ1-5|NA|TRBV2
TGTGCCAGCAGTCTTACAGCCACTCCTAGCAATCAGCCCCAGCATTTT
CASSLTATPSNQPQHF
>once|TRBJ2-7|TRBD1|TRBV27
TGTGCCAGCAGCATATCAGGGGGACAGTCCTACGAGCAGTACTTC
CASSISGGQSYEQYF
>NA|TRBJ2-3|TRBD2|TRBV5-1
TGCGCCAGCAGCCTGGGACTAGCGTGGTCAGATACGCAGTATTTT
CASSLGLAWSDTQYF
>NA|TRBJ1-2|NA|TRBV29-1
TGCAGCGTTCAGGGGACCTATGGCTACACCTTC
CSVQGTYGYTF
>NA|TRBJ2-2|NA|TRBV2
TGTGCCAGCAGTGGGAGGGTGAAGTGGGATCTTCGCACCGGGGAGCTGTTTTTT
CASSGRVKWDLRTGELFF
>NA|TRBJ2-7|NA|TRBV6-4
TGTGCCAGCAGTGACCGTCACAACTCCTACGAGCAGTACTTC
CASSDRHNSYEQYF
>once|TRBJ1-4|NA|TRBV7-2
TGTGCCAGCAGCTTAGGCAGGGAAGTTGAAAAACTGTTTTTT
CASSLGREVEKLFF
>NA|TRBJ1-5|NA|TRBV19
TGTGCCAGTCGGGATAGCAATCAGCCCCAGCATTTT
CASRDSNQPQHF
>NA|TRBJ2-1|NA|TRBV2
TGTGCCAGCAGTGAATACTTTTGGGGGGACTCCTACAATGAGCAGTTCTTC
CASSEYFWGDSYNEQFF
>NA|TRBJ2-7|TRBD2|TRBV30
TGTGCTGTAAGCGGGAGGAGCTCCTACGAGCAGTACTTC
CAVSGRSSYEQYF
>NA|TRBJ1-1|TRBD1|TRBV18
TGTGCCAGCTCACCATCGGGGACAGAAATGAACACTGAAGCTTTCTTT
CASSPSGTEMNTEAFF
>NA|TRBJ1-5|NA|TRBV3-1/TRBV3-2
TGTGCCAGCAGCCAACAGGGGCCAGGGCCCCAGCATTTT
CASSQQGPGPQHF
>once|TRBJ2-7|NA|TRBV5-6
TGTGCCAGCAGCTTGTCTAACTTACAGGGTCGGTACGAGCAGTACTTC
CASSLSNLQGRYEQYF
>NA|TRBJ1-5|NA|TRBV19
TGTGCCAGTAGTTTAAACAATCAGCCCCAGCATTTT
CASSLNNQPQHF
>NA|TRBJ2-5|NA|TRBV4-1
TGCGCCAGCAGCCAGCCTGAGGGGACCCAGTACTTC
CASSQPEGTQYF